This T cell receptor beta chain was observed in a study of blood T cells in healthy people across ages. Study observations and caveats: Researchers report that TCR beta diversity correlated strongly with naive T cell percentage.

PCR was performed a second time for about 7 to 12 cycles using a sample-barcoded 5' primer and a J-beta primer mix. One entry per CDR3 protein results from TCRdb running MiXCR on the 5' RACE reads. The sample consists of about 1,000,000 distinct CDR3 sequences, less than 50% of them appearing once. This clonotype showed up just a few times. Antigen: not known. The CDR3 totals 15 residues. V lost 5 bases and J lost 1, with 16 bases in between. Germline CDR1 reads DFQATT; CDR2 reads SNEGSKA (reference sequence). The sequence derives from an older woman in good health. The specimen sequenced was blood. The J gene is TRBJ2-3, the V gene TRBV20-1; D perhaps matches TRBD2 (6 bases). This CDR3 is CSAHRLVGRTDTQYF. Here the CDR3 DNA reads TGCAGTGCTCACCGACTAGTTGGTCGCACAGATACGCAGTATTTT.